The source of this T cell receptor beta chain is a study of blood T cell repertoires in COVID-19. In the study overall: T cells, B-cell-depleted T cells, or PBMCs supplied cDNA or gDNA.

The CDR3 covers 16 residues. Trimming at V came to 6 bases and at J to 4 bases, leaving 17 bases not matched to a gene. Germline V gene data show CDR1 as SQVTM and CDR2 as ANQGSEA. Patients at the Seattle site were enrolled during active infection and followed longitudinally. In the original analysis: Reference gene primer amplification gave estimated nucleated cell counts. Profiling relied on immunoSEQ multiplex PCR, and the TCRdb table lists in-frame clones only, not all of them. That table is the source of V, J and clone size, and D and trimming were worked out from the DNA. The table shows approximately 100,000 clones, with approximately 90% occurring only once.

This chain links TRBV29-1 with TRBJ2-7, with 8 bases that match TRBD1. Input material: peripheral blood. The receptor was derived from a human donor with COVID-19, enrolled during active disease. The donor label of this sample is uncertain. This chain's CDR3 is CSVEPNSGTGSYEQYF. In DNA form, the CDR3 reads TGCAGCGTAGAACCCAATTCCGGGACAGGTTCTTACGAGCAGTACTTC.